This TCR beta chain was sequenced in a study of blood T cell repertoires in COVID-19. The CDR3 is 16 residues long. Germline loops: CDR1 KGHSH, CDR2 LQKENI. Germline trimming cut 2 bases from V and 2 bases from J; bases unmatched to any gene: 6. In the authors' methods: For nucleated cells, counts were estimated from reference gene primer amplification. Profiled with immunoSEQ multiplex PCR; TCRdb holds only in-frame clones, not every one. V, J and clone size are those of that table, while D and trimming were read from the DNA. The repertoire consists of roughly 97,000 clones, with 90% occurring once and the leading ten covering 1.7%.

Source material: peripheral blood. The chain couples TRBV18 to TRBJ2-1, with 7 positions matching TRBD1. The sequence was collected from a man in his sixties with acute or convalescent COVID-19. For the CDR3, the DNA is TGTGCCAGCTCACCATCGGACAGGTCTACCTACAATGAGCAGTTCTTC. It translates to CASSPSDRSTYNEQFF.